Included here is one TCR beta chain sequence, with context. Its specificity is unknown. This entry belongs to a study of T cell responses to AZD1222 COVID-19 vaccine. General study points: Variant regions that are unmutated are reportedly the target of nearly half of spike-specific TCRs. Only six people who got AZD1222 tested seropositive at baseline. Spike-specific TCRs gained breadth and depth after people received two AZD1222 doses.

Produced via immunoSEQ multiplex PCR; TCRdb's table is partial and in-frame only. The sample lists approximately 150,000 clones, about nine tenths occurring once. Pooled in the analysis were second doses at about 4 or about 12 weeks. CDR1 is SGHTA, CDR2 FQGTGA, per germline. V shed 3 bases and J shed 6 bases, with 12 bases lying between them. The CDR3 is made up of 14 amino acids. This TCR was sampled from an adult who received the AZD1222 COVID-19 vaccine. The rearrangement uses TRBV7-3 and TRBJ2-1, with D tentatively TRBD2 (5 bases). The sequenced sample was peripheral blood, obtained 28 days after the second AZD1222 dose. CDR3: CASSFRGRLNEQFF. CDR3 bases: TGTGCCAGCAGCTTCCGGGGTAGGCTCAATGAGCAGTTCTTC.